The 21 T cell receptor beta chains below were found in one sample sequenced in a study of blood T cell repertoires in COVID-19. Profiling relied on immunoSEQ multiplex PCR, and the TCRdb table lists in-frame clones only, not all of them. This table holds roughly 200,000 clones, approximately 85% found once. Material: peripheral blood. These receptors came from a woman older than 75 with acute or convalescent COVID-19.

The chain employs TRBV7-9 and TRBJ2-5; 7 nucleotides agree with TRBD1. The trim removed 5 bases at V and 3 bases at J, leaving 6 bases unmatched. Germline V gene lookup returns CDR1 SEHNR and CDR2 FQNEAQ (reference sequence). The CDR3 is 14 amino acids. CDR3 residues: CASSDRAPKETQYF. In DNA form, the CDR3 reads TGTGCCAGCAGCGACAGGGCACCAAAAGAGACCCAGTACTTC. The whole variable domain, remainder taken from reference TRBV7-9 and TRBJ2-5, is DTGVSQNPRHKITKRGQNVTFRCDPISEHNRLYWYRQTLGQGPEFLTYFQNEAQLEKSRLLSDRFSAERPKGSFSTLEIQRTEQGDSAMYLCASSDRAPKETQYFGPGTRLLVL.

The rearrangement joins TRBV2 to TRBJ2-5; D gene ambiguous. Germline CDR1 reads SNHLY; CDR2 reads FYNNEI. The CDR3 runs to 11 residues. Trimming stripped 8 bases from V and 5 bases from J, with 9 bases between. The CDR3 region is CASDRRETQYF. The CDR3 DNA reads TGTGCCAGCGATCGTCGGGAGACCCAGTACTTC.

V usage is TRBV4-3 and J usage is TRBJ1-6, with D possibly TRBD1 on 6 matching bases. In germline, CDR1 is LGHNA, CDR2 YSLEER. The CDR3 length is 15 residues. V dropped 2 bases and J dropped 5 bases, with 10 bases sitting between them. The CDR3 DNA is TGCGCCAGCAGCCAAACAACAGGGAATAATTCACCCCTCCACTTT. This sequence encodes CASSQTTGNNSPLHF.

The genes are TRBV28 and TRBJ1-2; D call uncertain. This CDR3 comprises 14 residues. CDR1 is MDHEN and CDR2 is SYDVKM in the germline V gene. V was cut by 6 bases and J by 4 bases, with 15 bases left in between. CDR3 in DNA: TGTGCCAGCAGACGCGGCCCCTTCGTCTATGGCTACACCTTC. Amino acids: CASRRGPFVYGYTF.

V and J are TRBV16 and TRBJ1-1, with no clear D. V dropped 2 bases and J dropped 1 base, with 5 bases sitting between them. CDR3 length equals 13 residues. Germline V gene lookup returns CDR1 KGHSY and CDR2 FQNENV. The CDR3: CASSQDRNTEAFF. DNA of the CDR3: TGTGCCAGCAGCCAAGATAGGAACACTGAAGCTTTCTTT.

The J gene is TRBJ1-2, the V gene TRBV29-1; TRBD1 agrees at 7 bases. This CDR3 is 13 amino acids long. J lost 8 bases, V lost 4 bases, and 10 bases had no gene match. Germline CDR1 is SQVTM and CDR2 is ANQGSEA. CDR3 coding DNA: TGCAGCGTTGGACAGGGTGTTTCTTACGGCTACACCTTC. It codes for CSVGQGVSYGYTF.

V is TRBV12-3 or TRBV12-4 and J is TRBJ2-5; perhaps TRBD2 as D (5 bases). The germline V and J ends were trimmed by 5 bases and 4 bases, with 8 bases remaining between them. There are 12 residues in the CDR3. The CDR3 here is CASSEGGETQYF. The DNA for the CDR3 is TGTGCCAGCAGTGAAGGAGGAGAGACCCAGTACTTC.

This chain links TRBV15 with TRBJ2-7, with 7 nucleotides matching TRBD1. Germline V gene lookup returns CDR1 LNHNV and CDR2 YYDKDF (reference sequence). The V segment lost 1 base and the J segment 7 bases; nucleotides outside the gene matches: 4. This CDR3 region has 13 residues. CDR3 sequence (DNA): TGTGCCACCAGCAGAGCACAGGGGACGGAGCAGTACTTC. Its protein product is CATSRAQGTEQYF. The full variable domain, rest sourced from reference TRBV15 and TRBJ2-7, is DAMVIQNPRYQVTQFGKPVTLSCSQTLNHNVMYWYQQKSSQAPKLLFHYYDKDFNNEADTPDNFQSRRPNTSFCFLDIRSPGLGDTAMYLCATSRAQGTEQYFGPGTRLTVT.

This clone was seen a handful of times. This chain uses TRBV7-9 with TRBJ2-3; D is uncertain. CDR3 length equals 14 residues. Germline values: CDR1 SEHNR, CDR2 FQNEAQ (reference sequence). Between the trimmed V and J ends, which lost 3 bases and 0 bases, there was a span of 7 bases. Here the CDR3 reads CASSFATSTDTQYF. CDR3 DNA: TGTGCCAGCAGCTTTGCAACTAGCACAGATACGCAGTATTTT.

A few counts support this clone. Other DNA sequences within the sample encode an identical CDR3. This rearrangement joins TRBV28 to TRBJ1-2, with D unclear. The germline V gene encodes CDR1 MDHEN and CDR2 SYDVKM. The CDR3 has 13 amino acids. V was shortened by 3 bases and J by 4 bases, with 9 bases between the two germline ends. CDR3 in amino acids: CASSLSGAYGYTF. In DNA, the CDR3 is TGTGCCAGCAGTTTGTCGGGAGCCTATGGCTACACCTTC.

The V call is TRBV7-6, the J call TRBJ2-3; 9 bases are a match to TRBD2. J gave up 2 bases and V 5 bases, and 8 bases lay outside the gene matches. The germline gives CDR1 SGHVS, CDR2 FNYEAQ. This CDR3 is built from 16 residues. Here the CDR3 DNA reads TGTGCCAGCAGCCTGGAGCGGGGGGAATTCACAGATACGCAGTATTTT. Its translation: CASSLERGEFTDTQYF.

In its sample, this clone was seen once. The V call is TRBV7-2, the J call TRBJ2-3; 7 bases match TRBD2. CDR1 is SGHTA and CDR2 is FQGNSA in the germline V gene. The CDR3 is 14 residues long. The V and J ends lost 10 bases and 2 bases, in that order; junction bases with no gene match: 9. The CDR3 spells CANSLAAITDTQYF. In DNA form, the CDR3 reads TGTGCCAACTCGCTAGCGGCGATCACAGATACGCAGTATTTT.

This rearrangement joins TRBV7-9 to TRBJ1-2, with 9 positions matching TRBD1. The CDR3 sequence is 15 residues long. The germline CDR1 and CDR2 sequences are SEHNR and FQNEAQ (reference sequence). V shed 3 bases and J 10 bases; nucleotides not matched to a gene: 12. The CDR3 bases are TGTGCCAGCAGCTTTACAGGGGGCTATTACGAAGTCTACACCTTC. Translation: CASSFTGGYYEVYTF. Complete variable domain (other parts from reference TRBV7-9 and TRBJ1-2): DTGVSQNPRHKITKRGQNVTFRCDPISEHNRLYWYRQTLGQGPEFLTYFQNEAQLEKSRLLSDRFSAERPKGSFSTLEIQRTEQGDSAMYLCASSFTGGYYEVYTFGSGTRLTVV.

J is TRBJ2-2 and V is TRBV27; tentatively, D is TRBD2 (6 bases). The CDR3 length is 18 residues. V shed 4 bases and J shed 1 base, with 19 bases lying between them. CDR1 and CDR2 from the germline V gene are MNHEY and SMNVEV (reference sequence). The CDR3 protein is CASSSVPTSTMNTGELFF. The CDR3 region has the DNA TGTGCCAGCAGTTCAGTCCCCACTAGCACGATGAACACCGGGGAGCTGTTTTTT.

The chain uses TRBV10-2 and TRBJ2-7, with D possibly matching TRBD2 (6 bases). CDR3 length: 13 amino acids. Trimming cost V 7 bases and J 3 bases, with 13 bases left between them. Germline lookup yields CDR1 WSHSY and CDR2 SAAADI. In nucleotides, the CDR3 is TGCGCCAGCAACAGCGGGCACCTCTACGAGCAGTACTTC. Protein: CASNSGHLYEQYF.

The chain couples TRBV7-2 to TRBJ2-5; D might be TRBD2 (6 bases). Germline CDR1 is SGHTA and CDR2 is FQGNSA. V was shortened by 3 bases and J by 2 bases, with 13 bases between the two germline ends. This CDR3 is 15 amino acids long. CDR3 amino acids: CASSFGPLAQETQYF. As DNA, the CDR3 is TGTGCCAGCAGCTTCGGCCCACTAGCTCAAGAGACCCAGTACTTC.

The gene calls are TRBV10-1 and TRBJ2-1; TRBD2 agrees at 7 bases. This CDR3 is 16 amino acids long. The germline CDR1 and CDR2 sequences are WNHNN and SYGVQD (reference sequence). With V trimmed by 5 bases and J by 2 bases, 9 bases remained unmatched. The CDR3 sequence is CASSPGLADPYNEQFF. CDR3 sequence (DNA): TGCGCCAGCAGTCCCGGGCTAGCGGACCCCTACAATGAGCAGTTCTTC.

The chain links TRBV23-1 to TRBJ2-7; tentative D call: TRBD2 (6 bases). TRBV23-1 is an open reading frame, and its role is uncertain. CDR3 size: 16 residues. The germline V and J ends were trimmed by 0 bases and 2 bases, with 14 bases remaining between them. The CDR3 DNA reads TGCGCCAGCAGTCAATCAAGGAGGGTATGGCCCTACGAGCAGTACTTC. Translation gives CASSQSRRVWPYEQYF.

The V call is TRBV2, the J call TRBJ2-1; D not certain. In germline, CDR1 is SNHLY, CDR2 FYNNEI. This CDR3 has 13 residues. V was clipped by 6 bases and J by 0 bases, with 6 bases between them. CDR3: CASRRSSYNEQFF. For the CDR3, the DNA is TGTGCCAGCAGGCGTAGCTCCTACAATGAGCAGTTCTTC.

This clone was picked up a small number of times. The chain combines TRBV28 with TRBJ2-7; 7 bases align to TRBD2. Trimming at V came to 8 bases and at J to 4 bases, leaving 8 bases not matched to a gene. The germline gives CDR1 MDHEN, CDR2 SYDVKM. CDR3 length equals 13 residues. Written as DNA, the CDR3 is TGTGCCAGCTGGGGGGGGGATGAGTACGAGCAGTACTTC. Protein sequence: CASWGGDEYEQYF.

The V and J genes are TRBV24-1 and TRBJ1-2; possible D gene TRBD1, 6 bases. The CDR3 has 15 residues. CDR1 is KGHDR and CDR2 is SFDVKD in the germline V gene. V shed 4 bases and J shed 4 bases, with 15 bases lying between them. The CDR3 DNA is TGTGCCACCAGTGACCCGAACAGGGCGGGCTATGGCTACACCTTC. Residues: CATSDPNRAGYGYTF.